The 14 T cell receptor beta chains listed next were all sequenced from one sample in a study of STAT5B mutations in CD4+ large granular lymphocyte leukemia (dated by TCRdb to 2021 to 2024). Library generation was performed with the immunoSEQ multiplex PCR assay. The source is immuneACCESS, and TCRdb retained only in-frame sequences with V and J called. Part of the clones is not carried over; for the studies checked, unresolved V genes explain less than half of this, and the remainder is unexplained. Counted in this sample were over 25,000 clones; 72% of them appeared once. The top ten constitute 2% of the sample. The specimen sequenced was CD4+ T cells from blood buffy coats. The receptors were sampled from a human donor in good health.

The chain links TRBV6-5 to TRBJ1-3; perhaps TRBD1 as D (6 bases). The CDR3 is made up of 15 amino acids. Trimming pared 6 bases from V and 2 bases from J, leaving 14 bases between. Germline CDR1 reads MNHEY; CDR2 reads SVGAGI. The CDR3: CASRTGFDPGNTIYF. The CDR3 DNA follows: TGTGCCAGCAGGACAGGTTTCGATCCTGGAAACACCATATATTTT.

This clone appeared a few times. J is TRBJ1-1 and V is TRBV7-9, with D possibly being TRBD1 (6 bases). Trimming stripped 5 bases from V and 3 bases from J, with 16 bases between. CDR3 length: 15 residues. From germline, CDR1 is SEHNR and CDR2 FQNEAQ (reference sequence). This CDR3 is CASSQWGGGDTEAFF. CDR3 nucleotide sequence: TGTGCCAGCAGCCAGTGGGGGGGCGGAGACACTGAAGCTTTCTTT.

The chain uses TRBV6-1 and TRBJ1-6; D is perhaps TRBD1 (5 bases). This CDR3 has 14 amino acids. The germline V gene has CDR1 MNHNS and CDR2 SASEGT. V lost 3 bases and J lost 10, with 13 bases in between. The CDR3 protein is CASSDGRVGSPLHF. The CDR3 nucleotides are TGTGCCAGCAGTGATGGCAGGGTAGGGTCACCCCTCCACTTT.

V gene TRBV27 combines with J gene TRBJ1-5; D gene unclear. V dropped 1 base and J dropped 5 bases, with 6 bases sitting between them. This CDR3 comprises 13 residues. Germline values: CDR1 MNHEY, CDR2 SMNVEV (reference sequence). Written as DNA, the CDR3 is TGTGCCAGCAGTTTATACGCGGATCAGCCCCAGCATTTT. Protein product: CASSLYADQPQHF.

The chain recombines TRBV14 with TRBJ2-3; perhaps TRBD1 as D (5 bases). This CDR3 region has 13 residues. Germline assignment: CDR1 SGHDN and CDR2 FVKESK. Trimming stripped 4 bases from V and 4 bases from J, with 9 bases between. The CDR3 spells CASSLAGSDTQYF. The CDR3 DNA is TGTGCCAGCAGCCTCGCAGGGTCAGATACGCAGTATTTT.

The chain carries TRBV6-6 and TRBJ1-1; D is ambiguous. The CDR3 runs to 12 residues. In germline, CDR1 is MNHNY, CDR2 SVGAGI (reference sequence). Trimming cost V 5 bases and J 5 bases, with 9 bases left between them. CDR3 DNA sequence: TGTGCCAGCAGTACCGGAGGGACTGAAGCTTTCTTT. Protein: CASSTGGTEAFF.

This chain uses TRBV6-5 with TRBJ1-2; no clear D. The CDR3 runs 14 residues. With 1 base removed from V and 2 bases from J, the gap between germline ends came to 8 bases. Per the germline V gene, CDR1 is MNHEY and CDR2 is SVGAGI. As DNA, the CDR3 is TGTGCCAGCAGTTACTTGAGCAGCAACTATGGCTACACCTTC. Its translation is CASSYLSSNYGYTF.

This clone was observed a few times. CDR3 sequence reads: CASSLRGPGRGYTF. The CDR3, as DNA: TGTGCCAGCAGTTTACGGGGGCCCGGGCGGGGCTACACCTTC. J is TRBJ1-2 and V is TRBV28; TRBD1 might be the D (6 bases). V lost 2 bases and J lost 8, with 15 bases in between. The germline gives CDR1 MDHEN, CDR2 SYDVKM. The CDR3 is 14 residues long.

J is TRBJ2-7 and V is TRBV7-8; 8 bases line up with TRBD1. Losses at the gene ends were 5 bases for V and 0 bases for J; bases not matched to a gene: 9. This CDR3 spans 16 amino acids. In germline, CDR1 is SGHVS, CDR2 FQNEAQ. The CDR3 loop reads CASSPGQGQDSYEQYF. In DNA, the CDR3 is TGTGCCAGCAGCCCTGGACAGGGACAGGACTCCTACGAGCAGTACTTC.

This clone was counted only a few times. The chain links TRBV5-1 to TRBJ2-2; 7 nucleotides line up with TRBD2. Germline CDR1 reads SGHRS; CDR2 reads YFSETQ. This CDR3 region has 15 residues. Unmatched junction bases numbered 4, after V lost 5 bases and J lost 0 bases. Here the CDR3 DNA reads TGCGCCAGCAGGGTGGGGACTACGAACACCGGGGAGCTGTTTTTT. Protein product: CASRVGTTNTGELFF.

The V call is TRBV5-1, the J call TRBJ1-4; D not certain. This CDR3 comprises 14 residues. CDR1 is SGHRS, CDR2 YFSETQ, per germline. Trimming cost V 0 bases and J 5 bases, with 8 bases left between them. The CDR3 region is CASSLELQNEKLFF. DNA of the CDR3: TGCGCCAGCAGCTTGGAGCTACAGAATGAAAAACTGTTTTTT.

The CDR3 DNA reads as TGCAGTGCTATCGGGGGATACGAGCAGTACTTC. As protein: CSAIGGYEQYF. The chain employs TRBV20-1 and TRBJ2-7; tentatively, D is TRBD2 (6 bases). CDR3 length: 11 residues. The germline V and J ends were trimmed by 4 bases and 4 bases, with 8 bases remaining between them. Germline V lookup: CDR1 DFQATT, CDR2 SNEGSKA (reference sequence).

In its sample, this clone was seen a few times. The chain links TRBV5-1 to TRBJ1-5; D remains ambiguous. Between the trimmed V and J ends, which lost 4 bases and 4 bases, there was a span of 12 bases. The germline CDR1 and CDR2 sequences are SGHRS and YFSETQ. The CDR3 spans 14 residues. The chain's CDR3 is CASSPGLGNQPQHF. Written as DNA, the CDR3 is TGCGCCAGCAGCCCCGGACTAGGGAATCAGCCCCAGCATTTT.

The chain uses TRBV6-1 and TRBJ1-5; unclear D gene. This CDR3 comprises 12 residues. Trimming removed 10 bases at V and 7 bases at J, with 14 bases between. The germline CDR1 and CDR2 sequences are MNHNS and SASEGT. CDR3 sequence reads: CATSIPRQPQHF. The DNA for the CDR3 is TGTGCCACCAGCATCCCGCGGCAGCCCCAGCATTTT.